The T cell receptor beta chain under discussion was sequenced for a study of blood T cell repertoires in COVID-19. Sequenced by immunoSEQ multiplex PCR; TCRdb stores in-frame clones only, minus some. The profile covers 84,000 or so clones, with 80% appearing a single time and about 12% taken by the ten largest. V was cut by 5 bases and J by 1 base, with 8 bases left in between. The germline V gene encodes CDR1 KGHSH and CDR2 LQKENI. This CDR3 has 14 residues. The sample was peripheral blood. The chain recombines TRBV18 with TRBJ1-4, with D possibly being TRBD1 (5 bases). This TCR was recovered from a woman in her thirties or forties with active or convalescent COVID-19. The chain's CDR3 is CASSSQGTNEKLFF. The CDR3 DNA is TGTGCCAGCTCATCTCAGGGAACTAATGAAAAACTGTTTTTT.